This T cell receptor beta chain emerged from a study of identical twins. TCRdb reprocessed the 5' RACE reads via MiXCR and lists one record per CDR3 protein. Of approximately 500,000 distinct CDR3 sequences in the sample, around 15% were seen once. The CDR3 is 13 residues long. CDR1 is MGHDK and CDR2 is SYGVNS in the germline V gene. V lost 4 bases, J lost 5 bases, and 8 bases lay in between. The table lists this clonotype with a few counts. These data also formed part of another study, on yellow fever vaccine responses in identical twins.

The chain employs TRBV25-1 and TRBJ2-2; unclear D gene. The sample taken for sequencing was CD4+ T cells sorted from blood. This receptor was taken from a woman aged 18 to 35 in good health. CDR3: CASSGPRTGELFF. The CDR3 DNA reads TGTGCCAGCAGTGGACCCCGAACCGGGGAGCTGTTTTTT.